This T cell receptor (beta chain) was found in a study of blood T cell repertoires in COVID-19. The CDR3 totals 13 residues. V was pared by 6 bases and J by 3 bases, with 3 bases of the junction left unmatched. CDR1 is MNHEY and CDR2 is SVGAGI in the germline V gene. This table comes from immunoSEQ multiplex PCR, and its TCRdb copy is limited to in-frame clones, with some not included. Among tens of thousands of clones listed, around three quarters were seen once. This chain uses TRBV6-5 with TRBJ1-2, with 8 bases that match TRBD1. The sequenced sample was peripheral blood. This sequence was found in a human donor in a cohort sampled during active COVID-19. The CDR3 here is CASRLTGDYGYTF. The CDR3 DNA reads TGTGCCAGCAGATTGACAGGGGACTATGGCTACACCTTC.